The 30 T cell receptor beta chains in this list originate from one sample, sequenced in a study of T-cell memory formation after mild COVID-19. TCRdb fed the 5' RACE reads into MiXCR, producing one record per CDR3 protein. The sample shows approximately 210,000 distinct CDR3 sequences, about 10% of them seen only once. Sequences were obtained from PBMCs or a T cell subset sorted from them (not recorded which). Receptors were obtained from a man between 18 and 29 years old who had mild COVID-19 (a few samples of this study predate the infection). Cell type and time point are not known.

The sample holds a few counts of this clonotype. V usage is TRBV12-3 or TRBV12-4 and J usage is TRBJ2-5; D may be TRBD1 (6 bases). V dropped 5 bases and J dropped 4 bases, with 8 bases sitting between them. The CDR3 consists of 12 residues. CDR3 residues: CASSIRGETQYF. In nucleotides, the CDR3 is TGTGCCAGCAGTATCAGGGGAGAGACCCAGTACTTC.

The chain uses TRBV5-1 and TRBJ2-2; 9 bases map to TRBD1. Germline values: CDR1 SGHRS, CDR2 YFSETQ. The V and J ends lost 4 bases and 3 bases, in that order; junction bases with no gene match: 7. The CDR3 extends over 16 amino acids. In DNA, the CDR3 is TGCGCCAGCAGCCCGACAGGGGGAAGGGACACCGGGGAGCTGTTTTTT. Residues: CASSPTGGRDTGELFF.

DNA of the CDR3: TGCGCCAGCAGCCAGATGACCCCGGGCACAGATACGCAGTATTTT. Protein product: CASSQMTPGTDTQYF. This chain joins TRBV4-1 and TRBJ2-3; unclear D gene. V lost 3 bases and J lost 1, with 11 bases in between. CDR3 length: 15 residues. The germline CDR1 and CDR2 sequences are MGHRA and YSYEKL.

This clonotype was recorded many times. The rearrangement links TRBV12-3 or TRBV12-4 to TRBJ1-5; D is undetermined. V was cut by 3 bases and J by 6 bases, with 9 bases left in between. This CDR3 has 13 amino acids. CDR3 in DNA: TGTGCCAGCAGTTTTGGTAGAAGTCAGCCCCAGCATTTT. This gives the protein CASSFGRSQPQHF.

The rearrangement links TRBV7-9 to TRBJ1-2; D not resolved. The CDR3 runs 13 residues. V was pared by 5 bases and J by 12 bases, with 19 bases between. CDR1 and CDR2 from the germline V gene are SEHNR and FQNEAQ (reference sequence). DNA for the CDR3: TGTGCCAGCAGCCCCCGGCAGACCCGATTAGACACCTTC. Translation: CASSPRQTRLDTF. The full variable domain, its missing parts supplied by reference TRBV7-9 and TRBJ1-2, is DTGVSQNPRHKITKRGQNVTFRCDPISEHNRLYWYRQTLGQGPEFLTYFQNEAQLEKSRLLSDRFSAERPKGSFSTLEIQRTEQGDSAMYLCASSPRQTRLDTFGSGTRLTVV.

Only a few counts were recorded for this clonotype. V is TRBV12-3 or TRBV12-4 and J is TRBJ1-2; D not certain. This CDR3 spans 12 amino acids. V dropped 3 bases and J dropped 8 bases, with 10 bases sitting between them. CDR3 nucleotides: TGTGCCAGCAGTTTTATTACAAGGGGCTACACCTTC. It translates to CASSFITRGYTF.

Ten or more counts support this clonotype. The chain employs TRBV5-4 and TRBJ1-6, with a tentative D call TRBD1 (5 bases). Trimming took 2 bases from V and 5 from J, leaving 14 bases between them. CDR1 is SGHNT and CDR2 is YYREEE in the germline V gene (reference sequence). The CDR3 is made up of 16 amino acids. DNA of the CDR3: TGTGCCAGCAGCTTATTTGGGGCCCGGAATAATTCACCCCTCCACTTT. Translated: CASSLFGARNNSPLHF.

The V call is TRBV4-3, the J call TRBJ1-2, with a weak D call TRBD1 (6 bases). CDR3 length equals 14 residues. Germline lookup yields CDR1 LGHNA and CDR2 YSLEER. Trimming shortened V by 4 bases and J by 2 bases, and 11 bases separated the two germline ends. The CDR3 protein is CASSPQGQNYGYTF. In DNA form, the CDR3 reads TGCGCCAGCAGCCCCCAGGGGCAGAACTATGGCTACACCTTC.

This clonotype has ten or more counts. CDR3 DNA: TGTGCCAGCAGATCACCCCCTGGTAGCACAGATACGCAGTATTTT. It translates to CASRSPPGSTDTQYF. The V gene is TRBV9, the J gene TRBJ2-3; no firm D call. From germline, CDR1 is SGDLS and CDR2 YYNGEE. The CDR3 totals 15 residues. The ends were cut back, 5 bases at V and 0 bases at J, with 13 bases in the middle.

The chain combines TRBV7-2 with TRBJ1-1, with D possibly being TRBD1 (6 bases). The ends were cut back, 5 bases at V and 11 bases at J, with 15 bases in the middle. This CDR3 has 12 residues. CDR1 SGHTA and CDR2 FQGNSA come from the germline V gene. CDR3 sequence: CASSQYAGVAFF. DNA for the CDR3: TGTGCCAGCAGCCAATACGCAGGGGTTGCTTTCTTT.

In its sample, this clonotype was seen a few times. The junction and the germline gene differ at one end; a read error may be behind it. CDR3 amino acids: CSAPIAGGLTPERFF. The CDR3 DNA follows: TGCAGTGCTCCGATAGCGGGGGGGCTAACCCCCGAGCGGTTCTTC. This chain connects TRBV20-1 to TRBJ2-1; TRBD2 agrees at 11 bases. The CDR3 extends over 15 amino acids. Germline V lookup: CDR1 DFQATT, CDR2 SNEGSKA (reference sequence).

A few counts support this clonotype. J is TRBJ2-5 and V is TRBV4-3, with D possibly TRBD2 on 5 matching bases. The CDR3 has 14 amino acids. V lost 4 bases and J lost 5, with 14 bases in between. Germline V gives CDR1 LGHNA, CDR2 YSLEER. The CDR3 nucleotides are TGCGCCAGCAGCCCAACTCCGGGGTTCGAGACCCAGTACTTC. Translation: CASSPTPGFETQYF.

J is TRBJ2-7 and V is TRBV5-4; 11 bases are shared with TRBD2. V lost 5 bases, J lost 10 bases, and 5 bases stayed unmatched. Per germline, CDR1 SGHNT and CDR2 YYREEE (reference sequence). The CDR3 sequence is 12 residues long. CDR3 bases: TGTGCCAGCAGACGGACTAGCGGGTCTCAGTACGTC. It is translated as CASRRTSGSQYV.

This clonotype was counted only a few times. The chain couples TRBV15 to TRBJ1-5, with D perhaps matching TRBD1 (5 bases). The V gene lost 1 base and the J gene lost 3 bases, with 10 bases spanning the gap. The germline V gene encodes CDR1 LNHNV and CDR2 YYDKDF (reference sequence). This CDR3 is built from 15 residues. CDR3 nucleotide sequence: TGTGCCACCAGCAGAGGGGGGGGATACAATCAGCCCCAGCATTTT. Its translation: CATSRGGGYNQPQHF.

The V call is TRBV27, the J call TRBJ2-2; 7 bases are a match to TRBD1. Germline CDR1 and CDR2: MNHEY and SMNVEV (reference sequence). CDR3 size: 15 residues. J gave up 6 bases and V 0 bases, and 4 bases lay outside the gene matches. CDR3 coding DNA: TGTGCCAGCAGTTTATCGAACACAGGGGCCGGGGAGCTGTTTTTT. It encodes CASSLSNTGAGELFF.

The gene calls are TRBV20-1 and TRBJ2-3; 10 bases are shared with TRBD2. Per germline, CDR1 DFQATT and CDR2 SNEGSKA (reference sequence). The V segment lost 5 bases and the J segment 1 base; nucleotides outside the gene matches: 0. The CDR3 contains 13 residues. CDR3: CSAGTSGTDTQYF. The CDR3 DNA follows: TGCAGTGCTGGGACTAGCGGCACAGATACGCAGTATTTT.

This clonotype has a handful of counts. This rearrangement joins TRBV20-1 to TRBJ1-3; D gene ambiguous. Looked up from germline, CDR1 is DFQATT and CDR2 is SNEGSKA (reference sequence). V was pared by 2 bases and J by 0 bases, with 11 bases between. The CDR3 is made up of 15 amino acids. The CDR3 here is CSARPDGFSGNTIYF. CDR3 nucleotide sequence: TGCAGTGCTAGACCGGACGGATTCTCTGGAAACACCATATATTTT.

This clonotype was detected a few times. CDR3 residues: CASATGGNEQFF. The CDR3 DNA is TGCGCCAGCGCTACAGGGGGCAATGAGCAGTTCTTC. The chain couples TRBV4-3 to TRBJ2-1, with 8 bases matching TRBD1. This CDR3 contains 12 residues. J was trimmed by 6 bases and V by 8 bases; bases with no gene match: 3. CDR1 is LGHNA, CDR2 YSLEER, per germline.

V and J are TRBV5-1 and TRBJ2-1; TRBD2 matches 8 bases. The CDR3 sequence is 15 residues long. Trimming cost V 0 bases and J 8 bases; bases outside gene matches: 7. Germline values: CDR1 SGHRS, CDR2 YFSETQ. Here the CDR3 reads CASSLVAGSPDEQFF. The CDR3 DNA reads as TGCGCCAGCAGCTTGGTAGCGGGGTCCCCCGATGAGCAGTTCTTC.

CDR3 region: CASSLLTGQIQETQYF. CDR3 sequence (DNA): TGTGCCAGCAGCTTATTGACAGGCCAGATTCAAGAGACCCAGTACTTC. This chain links TRBV11-2 with TRBJ2-5, with a weak D call TRBD1 (6 bases). Trimming pared 2 bases from V and 2 bases from J, leaving 15 bases between. The CDR3 runs to 16 residues. Germline values: CDR1 SGHAT, CDR2 FQNNGV.

The V and J genes are TRBV6-5 and TRBJ2-2; TRBD2 agrees at 14 bases. This CDR3 has 15 residues. V gave up 5 bases and J gave up 6 bases; unmatched junction bases: 2. Germline CDR1 is MNHEY and CDR2 is SVGAGI. The CDR3 DNA is TGTGCCAGCAGTCCGACTAGCGGGGGGGCCGGGGAGCTGTTTTTT. Protein product: CASSPTSGGAGELFF.

This clonotype was found a few times. The chain uses TRBV29-1 and TRBJ2-3; 9 nucleotides match TRBD1. V gave up 6 bases and J gave up 2 bases; unmatched junction bases: 9. The length of the CDR3 is 15 residues. Germline assignment: CDR1 SQVTM and CDR2 ANQGSEA. This CDR3 reads CSVGGTGFSTDTQYF. For the CDR3, the DNA is TGCAGCGTGGGGGGGACAGGGTTTTCCACAGATACGCAGTATTTT.

The rearrangement links TRBV9 to TRBJ2-2; TRBD2 is a possible D gene (6 bases). There are 14 residues in the CDR3. V shed 3 bases and J shed 2 bases, with 8 bases lying between them. CDR1 is SGDLS, CDR2 YYNGEE, per germline. CDR3 amino acids: CASSAGLNTGELFF. CDR3 coding DNA: TGTGCCAGCAGCGCGGGACTTAACACCGGGGAGCTGTTTTTT.

This clonotype was observed a few times. V usage is TRBV3-2 and J usage is TRBJ2-7. TRBV3-2 is a pseudogene. The CDR3 totals 12 residues. In DNA form, the CDR3 reads TGTGCCAGCAGCTATTGGGTCCACGAGCAGTACGTC. Translating gives CASSYWVHEQYV.

In this sample, this clonotype turned up a few times. The chain carries TRBV7-6 and TRBJ1-4, with 10 bases lining up with TRBD1. The CDR3 spans 15 residues. V was clipped by 1 base and J by 6 bases; unmatched bases: 2. The germline V gene encodes CDR1 SGHVS and CDR2 FNYEAQ. The CDR3 loop reads CASSLEGQGDEKLFF. The CDR3 coding sequence is TGTGCCAGCAGCTTAGAAGGACAGGGGGATGAAAAACTGTTTTTT.

This clonotype was picked up a small number of times. This chain connects TRBV4-2 to TRBJ2-4, with 7 bases lining up with TRBD2. The length of the CDR3 is 17 residues. With V trimmed by 0 bases and J by 2 bases, 7 bases remained unmatched. Germline CDR1 LGHNA, CDR2 YNFKEQ. CDR3 sequence reads: CASSQEGSGATKNIQYF. The CDR3 region has the DNA TGTGCCAGCAGCCAAGAAGGAAGCGGGGCAACCAAAAACATTCAGTACTTC.

This clonotype was seen a handful of times. CDR3 in amino acids: CASSIGGVAGELFF. CDR3 DNA sequence: TGTGCCAGTAGTATCGGGGGGGTTGCCGGGGAGCTGTTTTTT. The V and J genes are TRBV19 and TRBJ2-2; 8 bases fit TRBD2. The CDR3 spans 14 residues. Germline V gene sequence: CDR1 LNHDA, CDR2 SQIVND (reference sequence). The V and J ends lost 3 bases and 6 bases, in that order; junction bases with no gene match: 3.

A few counts support this clonotype. The chain uses TRBV24-1 and TRBJ2-3; no clear D gene. This CDR3 contains 14 residues. Germline CDR1 and CDR2: KGHDR and SFDVKD. Trimming removed 5 bases from V and 4 bases from J, with 12 bases in between. This CDR3 is CATSGGGFPDTQYF. CDR3 coding DNA: TGTGCCACCAGTGGAGGCGGATTCCCAGATACGCAGTATTTT.

This clonotype was found many times. The J gene is TRBJ1-1, the V gene TRBV12-3 or TRBV12-4, with 10 positions matching TRBD1. This CDR3 spans 15 amino acids. V lost 3 bases and J lost 6; bases outside the gene matches: 7. The CDR3 region has the DNA TGTGCCAGCAGTTTTGGACAGGGGGGTGTGGCTGAAGCTTTCTTT. Amino acids: CASSFGQGGVAEAFF.

This clonotype was seen a handful of times. V is TRBV6-6 and J is TRBJ1-6; no definite D call. Trimming took 7 bases from V and 9 from J, leaving 13 bases between them. Germline V gene sequence: CDR1 MNHNY, CDR2 SVGAGI (reference sequence). The CDR3 has 13 amino acids. This CDR3 is CASTQRESSPLHF. The DNA of the CDR3 is TGTGCCAGCACACAACGGGAGAGTTCACCCCTCCACTTT.